The entry below describes one T cell receptor (beta chain). Its antigen is undetermined. Germline loops: CDR1 SEHNR, CDR2 FQNEAQ (reference sequence). The CDR3 sequence is 14 residues long. V shed 1 base and J shed 5 bases, with 11 bases lying between them. These data originate in a study of OX40 agonist ivuxolimab in advanced cancers. Study-wide results and limits: Among some nonresponders, normalized T-cell clonal expansion was also low. Antigen targets of the expanded peripheral T cells went undetermined.

Only in-frame clones appear in the TCRdb table, and some are missing; sequencing was by immunoSEQ multiplex PCR. The data show roughly 10,000 clones, roughly 71% seen once. Autoimmune disease history or systemic immunosuppression barred patients. The input for sequencing was CD4+ or CD8+ T cells sorted from blood, taken in a trial of the OX40 agonist ivuxolimab. The sequence came from an adult with an advanced solid tumor such as melanoma, head and neck, liver or kidney cancer. V gene TRBV7-9 combines with J gene TRBJ2-5; D is possibly TRBD2 (6 bases). The CDR3 nucleotides are TGTGCCAGCAGCTTAGACCTGGGGAGGGAGACCCAGTACTTC. Amino acids: CASSLDLGRETQYF.